The 3 T cell receptor beta chains below were found in one sample sequenced in a study of regulatory T cells in long-lasting Graves disease. Stated time point: newly diagnosed GD, antithyroid drugs for less than 3 months. Preparation of the TCR library used RNA extracted from PBMCs. The TCR beta library used iRepertoire HTBI primers with Arm-PCR amplification of CDR3. Via MiXCR, TCRdb re-called the multiplex PCR reads, giving one row per CDR3 protein. The table records around 250,000 distinct CDR3 sequences, about 19% of them present only once. The starting material was peripheral blood mononuclear cells (PBMCs), obtained at new diagnosis, from a patient treated with antithyroid drugs. Receptor source: a female donor with Graves disease.

About this clonotype itself: A read error is the likely source, as a far larger clone sits one nucleotide away. The chain recombines TRBV6-2 or TRBV6-3 with TRBJ2-1, with D tentatively TRBD2 (5 bases). Germline CDR1 reads MNHEY; CDR2 reads SVGEGT. V was shortened by 5 bases and J by 7 bases, with 21 bases between the two germline ends. This CDR3 comprises 16 residues. The CDR3 region has the DNA TGTGCCAGCAGTGCCGGACTGGGAGAAGTGCGGAATGAGCAGTTCTTC. Protein sequence: CASSAGLGEVRNEQFF.

This clonotype was counted at least ten times. The chain combines TRBV20-1 with TRBJ2-3; D not resolved. The V gene's germline CDR1 is DFQATT and CDR2 SNEGSKA (reference sequence). The CDR3 extends over 17 amino acids. Trimming stripped 0 bases from V and 0 bases from J, with 16 bases between. CDR3 DNA: TGCAGTGCTAGAGATGGTATAACTACACCTAGCACAGATACGCAGTATTTT. Amino acids: CSARDGITTPSTDTQYF.

The genes are TRBV7-9 and TRBJ2-5; tentatively, D is TRBD2 (5 bases). TRBJ2-3 explains the end of the DNA better; the J call may be wrong. The CDR3 has 14 residues. The germline V gene encodes CDR1 SEHNR and CDR2 FQNEAQ (reference sequence). The CDR3 spells CASSLTEGEDTQYF. The DNA for the CDR3 is TGTGCCAGCAGCTTAACAGAGGGCGAGGATACGCAGTATTTT.